The 17 T cell receptor beta chains presented below share a single source sample, sequenced in a study of response to subunit inactivated influenza vaccine (dated by TCRdb to about 2018). The method was RT-PCR. Sequencing used an Illumina HiSeq 2500. The public reads were quality trimmed at Q25 with fastp and then assembled into clones with MiXCR by TCRdb, keeping productive beta chains. Each CDR3 protein appears once, grouped with its most common genes and DNA. In this sample the table shows about 500,000 distinct CDR3 sequences, around 7.7% of which occur a single time. The top ten clonotypes cover less than 15% of the sample. Sequenced material: PBMCs from blood, taken around 2 years after vaccination. The receptor set was obtained from a man aged 50 to 75 who received an inactivated influenza vaccine. Donor details come from another sample of the same person, matched by shared clones.

This clonotype has only a few counts. The CDR3 is CATSDSSGVDYNSPLHF. CDR3 sequence (DNA): TGTGCCACATCAGACTCCAGCGGAGTAGATTATAATTCACCCCTCCACTTT. The chain is built from TRBV6-1 and TRBJ1-6; D not resolved. V was trimmed by 10 bases and J by 4 bases, leaving 23 bases between them. Germline CDR1 reads MNHNS; CDR2 reads SASEGT. The CDR3 totals 17 residues.

The chain couples TRBV5-1 to TRBJ1-6, with TRBD1 identical over 9 bases. This CDR3 spans 16 amino acids. Germline V CDR1 and CDR2: SGHRS, YFSETQ. J was trimmed by 11 bases and V by 5 bases; bases with no gene match: 14. The CDR3 loop reads CASRSIPGQGDTPLHF. CDR3 bases: TGCGCCAGCAGATCGATACCGGGACAGGGAGATACACCCCTCCACTTT.

The rearrangement links TRBV12-3 or TRBV12-4 to TRBJ2-5; D call uncertain. The CDR3 has 14 amino acids. The V end lost 3 bases, the J end lost 2 bases, and 10 bases lay between the germline ends. The CDR3 sequence is CASSFKQNQETQYF. The CDR3 DNA follows: TGTGCCAGCAGTTTTAAACAGAATCAAGAGACCCAGTACTTC.

This clonotype was found a few times. The V gene is TRBV6-1, the J gene TRBJ2-7, with 10 positions matching TRBD1. Germline-derived CDR1 and CDR2 are MNHNS and SASEGT. The CDR3 sequence is 13 residues long. J was trimmed by 4 bases and V by 6 bases; bases with no gene match: 3. The CDR3 region is CASRDRGGYEQYF. CDR3 in DNA: TGTGCCAGCAGGGACAGGGGGGGATACGAGCAGTACTTC.

The J gene is TRBJ2-1, the V gene TRBV27; 7 positions match TRBD2. This CDR3 comprises 15 residues. Germline-derived CDR1 and CDR2 are MNHEY and SMNVEV (reference sequence). Unmatched junction bases numbered 5, after V lost 5 bases and J lost 1 base. The CDR3 DNA follows: TGTGCCAGCAGTCCGGGACTACGATCCTACAATGAGCAGTTCTTC. This gives the protein CASSPGLRSYNEQFF.

This clonotype was seen many times. CDR3 region: CASSLWGNTIYF. The CDR3 region has the DNA TGTGCCAGCAGCTTATGGGGGAACACCATATATTTT. The rearrangement uses TRBV7-2 and TRBJ1-3; tentative D call: TRBD1 (5 bases). Germline V CDR1 and CDR2: SGHTA, FQGNSA. The ends were cut back, 2 bases at V and 7 bases at J, with 6 bases in the middle. The CDR3 consists of 12 residues.

The chain has TRBV11-2 and TRBJ2-7; TRBD1 might be the D (5 bases). This CDR3 has 12 residues. Trimming shortened V by 1 base and J by 7 bases, and 8 bases separated the two germline ends. Germline V gene sequence: CDR1 SGHAT, CDR2 FQNNGV. The CDR3 DNA sequence: TGTGCCAGCAGCTTAGTGTCAGGGGAGCAGTACTTC. Amino acid sequence: CASSLVSGEQYF.

J is TRBJ1-2 and V is TRBV5-1; 7 bases agree with TRBD1. The CDR3 has 16 amino acids. V lost 4 bases and J lost 0; bases outside the gene matches: 9. CDR1 is SGHRS and CDR2 is YFSETQ in the germline V gene. The CDR3 nucleotides are TGCGCCAGCAGCCCTGGGACAGCGTCAGCTAACTATGGCTACACCTTC. The encoded protein is CASSPGTASANYGYTF.

Concerning this clonotype: A much larger clone is a single base away; this may be a read error. The J gene is TRBJ2-1, the V gene TRBV10-3; 10 bases line up with TRBD2. Germline V gives CDR1 ENHRY, CDR2 SYGVKD. The CDR3 is made up of 14 amino acids. The junction had 4 bases not matched to a gene; V was cut back by 8 bases and J by 3 bases. CDR3 sequence: CAIGLAVNYNEQFF. Written as DNA, the CDR3 is TGTGCCATCGGACTAGCGGTAAACTACAATGAGCAGTTCTTC.

The sample holds a few counts of this clonotype. The chain joins TRBV4-3 to TRBJ1-6, with D uncertain. This CDR3 is built from 14 residues. The germline V gene encodes CDR1 LGHNA and CDR2 YSLEER. V shed 0 bases and J shed 9 bases, with 9 bases lying between them. CDR3 in amino acids: CASSQDWRASPLHF. The CDR3 nucleotides read TGCGCCAGCAGCCAAGATTGGAGGGCTTCACCCCTCCACTTT.

CDR3 protein: CASSQRGVETQYF. As DNA, the CDR3 is TGCGCCAGCAGCCAAAGGGGGGTGGAGACCCAGTACTTC. The chain joins TRBV4-1 to TRBJ2-5; D might be TRBD1 or TRBD2, each matching 6 bases. Germline V gene sequence: CDR1 MGHRA, CDR2 YSYEKL. Trimming took 2 bases from V and 5 from J, leaving 9 bases between them. The CDR3 has 13 residues.

Many counts were recorded for this clonotype. This chain joins TRBV4-3 and TRBJ1-2; D not resolved. The V end was cut by 0 bases, the J end by 7 bases, with 9 bases between. Germline loops: CDR1 LGHNA, CDR2 YSLEER. This CDR3 has 13 residues. CDR3 DNA sequence: TGCGCCAGCAGCCAAGATACGGGGAGTGGCTACACCTTC. This codes for CASSQDTGSGYTF.

The V call is TRBV5-1, the J call TRBJ2-3; D is possibly TRBD2 (5 bases). V was shortened by 0 bases and J by 0 bases, with 11 bases between the two germline ends. CDR1 and CDR2 (germline): SGHRS, YFSETQ. CDR3 length: 16 amino acids. CDR3 sequence (DNA): TGCGCCAGCAGCTTGGTACGGGGTTCTAGCACAGATACGCAGTATTTT. It yields the protein CASSLVRGSSTDTQYF. Using reference TRBV5-1 and TRBJ2-3 for the parts outside the CDR3, the full variable domain is KAGVTQTPRYLIKTRGQQVTLSCSPISGHRSVSWYQQTPGQGLQFLFEYFSETQRNKGNFPGRFSGRQFSNSRSEMNVSTLELGDSALYLCASSLVRGSSTDTQYFGPGTRLTVL.

The sample holds many counts of this clonotype. V is TRBV7-2 and J is TRBJ1-4; possible D gene TRBD1, 5 bases. V shed 5 bases and J shed 1 base, with 11 bases lying between them. The V gene's germline CDR1 is SGHTA and CDR2 FQGNSA. The CDR3 runs to 15 residues. CDR3 in DNA: TGTGCCAGCAGCGCTCAGGGCGGAACTAATGAAAAACTGTTTTTT. This translates into CASSAQGGTNEKLFF.

There are a few counts of this clonotype. The chain employs TRBV20-1 and TRBJ2-7; a possible D gene is TRBD2 (5 bases). Germline values: CDR1 DFQATT, CDR2 SNEGSKA (reference sequence). V was cut by 0 bases and J by 4 bases, with 10 bases left in between. This CDR3 has 13 amino acids. The CDR3 loop is CSARDGLLYEQYF. The CDR3 nucleotides read TGCAGTGCTAGAGACGGACTGTTATACGAGCAGTACTTC.

This chain uses TRBV12-3 or TRBV12-4 with TRBJ2-1; no firm D call. This CDR3 has 14 residues. Between the trimmed V and J ends, which lost 3 bases and 12 bases, there was a span of 18 bases. This CDR3 reads CASSLASYNVGQFF. CDR3 sequence (DNA): TGTGCCAGCAGTTTGGCTAGTTACAATGTTGGGCAGTTCTTC.

This clonotype was counted ten times or more. V usage is TRBV7-3 and J usage is TRBJ1-1; D gene unclear. The CDR3 is 13 residues long. Trimming took 2 bases from V and 1 from J, leaving 5 bases between them. Germline V CDR1 and CDR2: SGHTA, FQGTGA. The CDR3 region has the DNA TGTGCCAGCAGCTTAGAGAGGAACACTGAAGCTTTCTTT. Translating gives CASSLERNTEAFF.